A selection of T cell receptor beta chains follows, all from one sample in a study of cytomegalovirus exposure and HLA in healthy donors. Produced via immunoSEQ multiplex PCR; TCRdb's table is partial and in-frame only. The repertoire holds about 160,000 clones, roughly two thirds seen once, with over 2.5% in the top ten. Sequencing was performed on PBMCs. These receptors were collected from a woman aged 25 to 39 in good health and CMV-seronegative. Both conserved end residues are part of each CDR3. The D gene is left open where the match is weak. Size values are once, few and many counts, or a class for expanded clones, and some rows have none.

D	V	size	J	DNA	CDR3
.	TRBV11-3	.	TRBJ2-2	TGTGCCAGCAGCCCTTCGGAGGCCGGGGAGCTGTTTTTT	CASSPSEAGELFF
TRBD1	TRBV5-6	.	TRBJ2-5	TGTGCCAGCAGCCTAACAGGGGACCCCCAAGAGACCCAGTACTTC	CASSLTGDPQETQYF
TRBD2	TRBV5-1	.	TRBJ2-3	TGCGCCAGCACAGGAGGACTAGCGCTTAGCACAGATACGCAGTATTTT	CASTGGLALSTDTQYF
.	TRBV7-2	.	TRBJ1-2	TGTGCCAGCAGCTTAATTGGTCTCGGTAACTATGGCTACACCTTC	CASSLIGLGNYGYTF
TRBD2	TRBV5-6	.	TRBJ2-7	TGTGCCAGCAGCTTTGGGGCGGGAGAATACGAGCAGTACTTC	CASSFGAGEYEQYF
TRBD2	TRBV14	.	TRBJ2-1	TGTGCCAGCAGCAAAGGGGGTAGCGGGAGGAACAATGAGCAGTTCTTC	CASSKGGSGRNNEQFF
TRBD1	TRBV29-1	.	TRBJ2-6	TGCAGCGCGACAGGGGGCGCTGGGGCCAACGTCCTGACTTTC	CSATGGAGANVLTF
.	TRBV6-1	.	TRBJ2-2	TGTGCCACTTTCCACGGGGACTTTTACACCGGGGAGCTGTTTTTT	CATFHGDFYTGELFF
.	TRBV28	.	TRBJ1-4	TGTGCCAGCAGTTCGTCCCCTGGAGGTAGACTGTTTTTT	CASSSSPGGRLFF
.	TRBV7-6	.	TRBJ1-4	TGTGCCAGCAGCTCATGGACGGGGAATGAAAAACTGTTTTTT	CASSSWTGNEKLFF
TRBD2	TRBV6-5	.	TRBJ2-7	TGTGCCAGCAGTCCGGGACTAGCGGGAATCTACGAGCAGTACTTC	CASSPGLAGIYEQYF
TRBD2	TRBV11-3	.	TRBJ2-1	TGTGCCAGCAGCTTACCGGGGGGCTACAATGAGCAGTTCTTC	CASSLPGGYNEQFF
TRBD2	TRBV2	many	TRBJ2-1	TGTGCCAGCAGACTAGCGGGCAACAATGAGCAGTTCTTC	CASRLAGNNEQFF
.	TRBV14	.	TRBJ1-2	TGTGCCAGTTGGAGGTGGAACTATGGCTACCCCTTC	CASWRWNYGYPF
TRBD2	TRBV28	few	TRBJ2-1	TGTGCCAGCAGTCCCCATGGACTAGCGTATAATGAGCAGTTCTTC	CASSPHGLAYNEQFF
.	TRBV30	.	TRBJ1-5	TGTGCCTGGAGTGCGGGGGGGCAGCCCCAGCATTTT	CAWSAGGQPQHF
.	TRBV7-9	.	TRBJ2-2	TGTGCCAGCAGCTTATTGGCTACTATCTTATCCGGGGAGCTGTTTTTT	CASSLLATILSGELFF
.	TRBV15	.	TRBJ1-5	TGTGCCACCAGCAGCGACAGACACTCAAATCAGCCCCAGCATTTT	CATSSDRHSNQPQHF
.	TRBV29-1	few	TRBJ2-3	TGCAGCCTGGGAGGCACAGATACGCAGTATTTT	CSLGGTDTQYF
.	TRBV6-5	once	TRBJ1-1	TGTGCCAGCAGCAACACACCCGGGAGCACTGAAGCTTTCTTT	CASSNTPGSTEAFF
.	TRBV2	.	TRBJ2-7	TGTGCCAGCACCAAAGGTACAGTCTACGAGCAGTACTTC	CASTKGTVYEQYF
.	TRBV9	.	TRBJ1-1	TGTGCCAGCAGCGTCGCAGGGGCCGCACATAACACTGAAGCTTTCTTT	CASSVAGAAHNTEAFF
.	TRBV11-2	few	TRBJ1-1	TGTGCCAGCACCAGGACAGAGAAGAACACTGAAGCTTTCTTT	CASTRTEKNTEAFF
.	TRBV6-5	.	TRBJ2-7	TGTGCCAGCAACACAGGGACAAGCTACGAGCAGTACTTC	CASNTGTSYEQYF
.	TRBV27	.	TRBJ1-1	TGTGCCAGCAGTTTAACGAACAGAAACACTGAAGCTTTCTTT	CASSLTNRNTEAFF
.	TRBV27	.	TRBJ1-1	TGTGCCAGCAGTTTAATCGGCGGAACTATGAACACTGAAGCTTTCTTT	CASSLIGGTMNTEAFF
TRBD2	TRBV9	.	TRBJ2-7	TGTGCCAGCAGCGTTCTAGCGGGCTCCTACGAGCAGTACTTC	CASSVLAGSYEQYF
TRBD2	TRBV11-1	.	TRBJ2-7	TGTGCCAGCAGCCTTTGGACTAGCGGGGACGAGCAGTACTTC	CASSLWTSGDEQYF
TRBD2	TRBV28	few	TRBJ2-7	TGTGCCAGCAGGCCGGGGGGACCCTACGAGCAGTACTTC	CASRPGGPYEQYF
.	TRBV11-2	.	TRBJ1-1	TGTGCCAGCAGCTTTCGGGGAGAATACACTGAAGCTTTCTTT	CASSFRGEYTEAFF
TRBD2	TRBV4-2	.	TRBJ2-3	TGTGCCAGCAGCCAAGATGCGGGAGGGGATACGCAGTATTTT	CASSQDAGGDTQYF
.	TRBV9	.	TRBJ2-2	TGTGCCAGCACCACCTTTGCGGGGTTAAACACCGGGGAGCTGTTTTTT	CASTTFAGLNTGELFF
.	TRBV18	.	TRBJ2-3	TGTGCCAGCTCACCGCGGGACAGACACACAGATACGCAGTATTTT	CASSPRDRHTDTQYF
.	TRBV29-1	.	TRBJ2-1	TGCAGCGTTGAATATGGGAGTCTTACGTACAATGAGCAGTTCTTC	CSVEYGSLTYNEQFF
.	TRBV4-2	.	TRBJ2-3	TGTGCCAGCAGGCAAGGCGGGGCGGCAGATACGCAGTATTTT	CASRQGGAADTQYF
TRBD1	TRBV27	.	TRBJ2-7	TGTGCCAGCAGTTTCCGGGACAGGGACGAGCAGTACTTC	CASSFRDRDEQYF
.	TRBV6-8	.	TRBJ2-2	TGTGCCAGCAGTCCCGCCAGGGGTCACGGGGAGCTGTTTTTT	CASSPARGHGELFF
TRBD1	TRBV9	few	TRBJ1-4	TGTGCCAGCAGCTCCCGAGACAGGGCAGATGAAAAACTGTTTTTT	CASSSRDRADEKLFF
.	TRBV4-2	.	TRBJ1-6	TGTGCCAGCAGCCCCGGCGGGGCGGAATCACCCCTCCACTTT	CASSPGGAESPLHF
.	TRBV7-6	.	TRBJ1-5	TGTGCCAGCAGCTTTGGCGGGAATCAGCCCCAGCATTTT	CASSFGGNQPQHF
TRBD2	TRBV28	.	TRBJ2-3	TGTGCCAGCAGCCCCGGGACTAGCGGGATCAGCACAGATACGCAGTATTTT	CASSPGTSGISTDTQYF
TRBD1	TRBV5-6	few	TRBJ2-1	TGTGCCAGCAGCACGGACAGGGCCTCCTACAATGAGCAGTTCTTC	CASSTDRASYNEQFF
.	TRBV28	once	TRBJ2-7	TGTGCCAGCAGCAGGGGAGCCGGTAGGCAGTACTTC	CASSRGAGRQYF
.	TRBV15	few	TRBJ1-4	TGTGCCACCAGCAGAGACATCGTCCCAGGACTGTTTTTT	CATSRDIVPGLFF
.	TRBV27	few	TRBJ1-5	TGTGCCAGCGGAGGAGGGAATCAGCCCCAGCATTTT	CASGGGNQPQHF
TRBD2	TRBV30	.	TRBJ2-2	TGTGCCTGGAGTCCGGGACTAGCGGGAGTAATGTCCGGGGAGCTGTTTTTT	CAWSPGLAGVMSGELFF
.	TRBV25-1	few	TRBJ2-2	TGTGCCAGCAGTTCCAAGTTAGGCAGAACTCGACTAACCGGGGAGCTGTTTTTT	CASSSKLGRTRLTGELFF
TRBD2	TRBV28	once	TRBJ2-5	TGTGCCAGCAGTCCCAGCCTAGCGGGAGATGAGACCCAGTACTTC	CASSPSLAGDETQYF
.	TRBV19	once	TRBJ2-7	TGTGCCAGTAGCGAGCGGGTATCCTACGAGCAGTACTTC	CASSERVSYEQYF
.	TRBV10-3	.	TRBJ1-2	TGTGCCATCACGGAACAGAACTATGGCTACACCTTC	CAITEQNYGYTF
.	TRBV5-1	.	TRBJ1-2	TGCGCCAGCAGCTTAGACAGCGTATATCGACTGGGCTACACCTTC	CASSLDSVYRLGYTF